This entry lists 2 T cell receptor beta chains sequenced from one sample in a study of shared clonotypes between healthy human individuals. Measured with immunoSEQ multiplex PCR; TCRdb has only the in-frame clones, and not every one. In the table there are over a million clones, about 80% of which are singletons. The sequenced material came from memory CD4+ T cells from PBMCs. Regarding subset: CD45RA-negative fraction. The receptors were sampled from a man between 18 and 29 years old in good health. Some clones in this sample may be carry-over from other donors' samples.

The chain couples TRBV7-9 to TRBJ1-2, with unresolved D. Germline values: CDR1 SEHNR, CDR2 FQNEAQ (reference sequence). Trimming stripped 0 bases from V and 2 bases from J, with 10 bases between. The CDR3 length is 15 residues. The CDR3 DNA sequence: TGTGCCAGCAGCTTAGCGCTGGTCACCAACTATGGCTACACCTTC. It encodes CASSLALVTNYGYTF.

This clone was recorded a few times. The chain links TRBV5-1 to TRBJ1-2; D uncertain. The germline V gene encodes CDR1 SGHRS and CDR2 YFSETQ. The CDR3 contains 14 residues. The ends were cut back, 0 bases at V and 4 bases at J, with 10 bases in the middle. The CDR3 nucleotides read TGCGCCAGCAGCTTGGCCGGTAGAGCCTATGGCTACACCTTC. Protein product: CASSLAGRAYGYTF.